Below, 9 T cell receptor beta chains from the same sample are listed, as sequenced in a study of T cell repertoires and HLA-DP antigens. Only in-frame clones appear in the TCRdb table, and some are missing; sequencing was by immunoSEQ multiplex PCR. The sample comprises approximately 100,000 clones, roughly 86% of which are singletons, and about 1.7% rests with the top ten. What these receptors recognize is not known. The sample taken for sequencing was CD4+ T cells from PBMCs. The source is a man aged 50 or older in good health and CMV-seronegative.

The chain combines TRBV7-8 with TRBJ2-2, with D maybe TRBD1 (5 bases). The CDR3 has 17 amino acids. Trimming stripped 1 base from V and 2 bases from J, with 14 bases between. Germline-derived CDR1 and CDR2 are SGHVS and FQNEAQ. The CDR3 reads CASSLDSGMANTGELFF. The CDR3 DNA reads TGTGCCAGCAGCTTAGATTCAGGGATGGCCAACACCGGGGAGCTGTTTTTT.

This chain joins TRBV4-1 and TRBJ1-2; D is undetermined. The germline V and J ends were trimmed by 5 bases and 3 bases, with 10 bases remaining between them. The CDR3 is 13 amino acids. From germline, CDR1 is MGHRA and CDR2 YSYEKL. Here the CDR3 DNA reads TGCGCCAGCAGCGACGAGAAGTACTATGGCTACACCTTC. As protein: CASSDEKYYGYTF.

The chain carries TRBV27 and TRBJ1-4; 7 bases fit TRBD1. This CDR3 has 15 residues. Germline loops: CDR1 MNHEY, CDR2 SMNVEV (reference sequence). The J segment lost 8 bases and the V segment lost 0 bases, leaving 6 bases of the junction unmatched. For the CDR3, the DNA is TGTGCCAGCAGTTTATCGTTTGGCAGGGGGGAAAAACTGTTTTTT. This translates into CASSLSFGRGEKLFF.

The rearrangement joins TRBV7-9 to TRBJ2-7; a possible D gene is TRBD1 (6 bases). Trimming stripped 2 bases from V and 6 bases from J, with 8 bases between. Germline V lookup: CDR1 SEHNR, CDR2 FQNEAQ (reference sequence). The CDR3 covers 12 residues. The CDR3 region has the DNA TGTGCCAGCAGCTTAATAGGGGGCGAGCAGTACTTC. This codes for CASSLIGGEQYF.

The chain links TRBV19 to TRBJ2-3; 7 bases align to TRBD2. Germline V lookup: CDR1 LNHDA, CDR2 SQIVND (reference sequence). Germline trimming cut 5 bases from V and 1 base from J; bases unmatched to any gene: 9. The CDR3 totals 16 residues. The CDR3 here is CASSPLGGRGTDTQYF. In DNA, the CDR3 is TGTGCCAGTAGTCCCCTTGGCGGGAGAGGCACAGATACGCAGTATTTT.

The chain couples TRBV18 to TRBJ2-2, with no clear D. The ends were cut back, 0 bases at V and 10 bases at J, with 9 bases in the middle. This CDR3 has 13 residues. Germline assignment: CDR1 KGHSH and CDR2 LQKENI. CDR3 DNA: TGTGCCAGCTCACCACCTTCACCAGCGGAGCTGTTTTTT. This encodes CASSPPSPAELFF.

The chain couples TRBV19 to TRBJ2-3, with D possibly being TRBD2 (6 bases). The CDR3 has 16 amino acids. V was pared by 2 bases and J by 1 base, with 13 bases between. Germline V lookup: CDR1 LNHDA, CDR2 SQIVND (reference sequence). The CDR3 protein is CASSIRSPGGTDTQYF. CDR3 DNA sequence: TGTGCCAGTAGTATAAGGTCCCCGGGGGGCACAGATACGCAGTATTTT.

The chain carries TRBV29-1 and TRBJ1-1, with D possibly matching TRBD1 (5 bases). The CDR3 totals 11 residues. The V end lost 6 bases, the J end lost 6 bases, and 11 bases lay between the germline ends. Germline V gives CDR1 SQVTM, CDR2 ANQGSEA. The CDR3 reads CSVGGGAEAFF. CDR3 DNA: TGCAGCGTGGGGGGGGGAGCTGAAGCTTTCTTT.

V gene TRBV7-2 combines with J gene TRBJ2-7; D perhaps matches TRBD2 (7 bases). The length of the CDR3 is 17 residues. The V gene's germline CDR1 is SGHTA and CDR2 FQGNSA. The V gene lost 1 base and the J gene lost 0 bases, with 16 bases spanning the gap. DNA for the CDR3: TGTGCCAGCAGCTTAGGGGGGGGAGGGACAAGCTCCTACGAGCAGTACTTC. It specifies CASSLGGGGTSSYEQYF.